A single sample gave rise to the 17 T cell receptor beta chains below, sequenced in a study of Graves' ophthalmopathy and Graves' hyperthyroidism. Investigators amplified TCR beta CDR3 regions from RNA transcripts. The workflow started with a first-round RT-PCR run with HTBI primers and then moved on to a second-round multiplex PCR. Each CDR3 protein is one row after TCRdb ran MiXCR on the multiplex PCR reads. The sample holds over a million distinct CDR3 sequences, about 36% seen once. Sequencing used peripheral blood or thyroid tissue (not recorded which). All receptors derive from an adult man with Graves' hyperthyroidism.

This chain connects TRBV7-9 to TRBJ1-6, with D perhaps TRBD1 (5 bases). V was clipped by 8 bases and J by 5 bases, with 7 bases between them. Germline assignment: CDR1 SEHNR and CDR2 FQNEAQ (reference sequence). The CDR3 has 12 amino acids. Written as DNA, the CDR3 is TGTGCCAGCGACAGAAATAATTCACCCCTCCACTTT. Amino acid sequence: CASDRNNSPLHF.

This clonotype was observed at least ten times. The chain couples TRBV7-9 to TRBJ2-7; 16 positions match TRBD2. Germline-derived CDR1 and CDR2 are SEHNR and FQNEAQ (reference sequence). The CDR3 has 15 amino acids. J lost 6 bases, V lost 5 bases, and 4 bases had no gene match. As DNA, the CDR3 is TGTGCCAGCAGCCAAGGGACTAGCGGGAGGGCCGAGCAGTACTTC. Translation: CASSQGTSGRAEQYF.

The genes are TRBV10-3 and TRBJ2-7, with 9 bases identical to TRBD1. V was pared by 10 bases and J by 2 bases, with 9 bases of the junction left unmatched. The CDR3 is 14 residues long. Germline V gene data show CDR1 as ENHRY and CDR2 as SYGVKD. This chain's CDR3 is CASRKDRGPYEQYF. The CDR3 DNA sequence: TGTGCCAGCAGGAAGGACAGGGGTCCCTACGAGCAGTACTTC.

The sample holds a few counts of this clonotype. The V gene is TRBV7-2, the J gene TRBJ1-6; no clear D gene. CDR1 is SGHTA and CDR2 is FQGNSA in the germline V gene. The CDR3 runs 11 residues. Trimming stripped 5 bases from V and 12 bases from J, with 8 bases between. The chain's CDR3 is CASSPGRPLHF. The DNA of the CDR3 is TGTGCCAGCAGCCCGGGGAGACCCCTCCACTTT.

The table lists this clonotype with a few counts. This chain links TRBV15 with TRBJ2-2; 7 nucleotides align to TRBD2. V trimming: 1 base; J trimming: 1 base; junction bases outside the gene matches: 6. The germline V gene has CDR1 LNHNV and CDR2 YYDKDF (reference sequence). There are 17 residues in the CDR3. As DNA, the CDR3 is TGTGCCACCAGCAGAGTTCATCTAGCGGAGAACACCGGGGAGCTGTTTTTT. Translation gives CATSRVHLAENTGELFF.

This clonotype was observed at least ten times. The chain combines TRBV4-3 with TRBJ2-7; D is perhaps TRBD2 (5 bases). The CDR3 runs 16 residues. The ends were cut back, 4 bases at V and 0 bases at J, with 16 bases in the middle. CDR1 is LGHNA and CDR2 is YSLEER in the germline V gene. The CDR3 sequence is CASSRQSGSSSYEQYF. In nucleotides, the CDR3 is TGCGCCAGCAGCCGGCAGAGCGGATCTTCCTCCTACGAGCAGTACTTC.

This clonotype was seen repeatedly, ten times or more. The gene calls are TRBV4-3 and TRBJ1-6; weak D call: TRBD1 (6 bases). Germline CDR1 reads LGHNA; CDR2 reads YSLEER. V lost 4 bases to trimming and J lost 3 bases, with 10 bases between them. This CDR3 contains 15 residues. CDR3 sequence (DNA): TGCGCCAGCAGCCGCCACAGGGTCTATAATTCACCCCTCCACTTT. Protein: CASSRHRVYNSPLHF.

For this clonotype: A clone one base away is much larger, so this may be a read error. The genes are TRBV20-1 and TRBJ2-7, with D possibly TRBD2 on 6 matching bases. The V end was cut by 5 bases, the J end by 2 bases, with 16 bases between. This CDR3 comprises 14 residues. Germline CDR1 DFQATT, CDR2 SNEGSKA (reference sequence). CDR3 nucleotides: TGCAGTGCTGAGTCCGGTCGGGAGCCCTACGAGCAGTACTTC. Protein: CSAESGREPYEQYF.

In this sample, this clonotype turned up many times. This chain links TRBV7-9 with TRBJ1-1; D might be TRBD1 (5 bases). CDR1 and CDR2 from the germline V gene are SEHNR and FQNEAQ (reference sequence). The CDR3 is 14 amino acids. V was cut by 3 bases and J by 4 bases, with 12 bases left in between. CDR3: CASSLGGFGTEAFF. The CDR3 nucleotides are TGTGCCAGCAGCTTGGGGGGTTTTGGCACTGAAGCTTTCTTT.

This clonotype was observed at least ten times. The J gene is TRBJ2-7, the V gene TRBV7-8, with 7 bases matching TRBD1. From germline, CDR1 is SGHVS and CDR2 FQNEAQ. V shed 5 bases and J 0 bases; nucleotides not matched to a gene: 10. The CDR3 length is 16 residues. This CDR3 reads CASSLNPGTVSYEQYF. CDR3 coding DNA: TGTGCCAGCAGCCTCAACCCGGGGACAGTCTCCTACGAGCAGTACTTC.

Comments on this clonotype: Since the CDR3 does not end with the conserved phenylalanine or tryptophan, this likely comes from a read error. The rearrangement uses TRBV12-3 or TRBV12-4 and TRBJ2-5; D gene uncertain. Between the trimmed V and J ends, which lost 6 bases and 2 bases, there was a span of 10 bases. The CDR3 covers 13 residues. In nucleotides, the CDR3 is TGTGCCAGCAGGTCTGGGCATCAAGAGACCCAGTACCTC. Protein product: CASRSGHQETQYL.

This clonotype was recorded a few times. The chain uses TRBV18 and TRBJ2-7, with 8 bases lining up with TRBD1. CDR1 is KGHSH and CDR2 is LQKENI in the germline V gene. V lost 2 bases, J lost 12 bases, and 9 bases stayed unmatched. The CDR3 is 13 amino acids. The CDR3 sequence is CASSPVTGQGRYF. The CDR3 nucleotides read TGTGCCAGCTCACCAGTAACCGGACAGGGACGGTACTTC.

The CDR3 DNA is TGTGCCAGCACCTTTAGGCGACAGGGGGCCAACACTGAAGCTTTCTTT. This gives the protein CASTFRRQGANTEAFF. This chain connects TRBV7-8 to TRBJ1-1, with 10 bases fitting TRBD1. Germline-derived CDR1 and CDR2 are SGHVS and FQNEAQ. The junction had 10 bases not matched to a gene; V was cut back by 7 bases and J by 2 bases. The CDR3 has 16 amino acids.

This clonotype was detected many times. This sequence joins TRBV20-1 and TRBJ2-5; the match to TRBD1 covers 10 bases. The CDR3 extends over 15 amino acids. V gave up 3 bases and J gave up 1 base; unmatched junction bases: 5. The germline CDR1 and CDR2 sequences are DFQATT and SNEGSKA (reference sequence). Written as DNA, the CDR3 is TGCAGTGCTAGTGTGGGACAGGGGTTCCAAGAGACCCAGTACTTC. Protein product: CSASVGQGFQETQYF.

The CDR3 region is CSVDGGDRGYEHF. Here the CDR3 DNA reads TGCAGCGTTGATGGGGGGGACAGGGGGTACGAGCATTTT. The chain couples TRBV29-1 to TRBJ1-5, with 11 nucleotides matching TRBD1. V was clipped by 3 bases and J by 14 bases; unmatched bases: 9. The CDR3 sequence is 13 residues long. Germline-derived CDR1 and CDR2 are SQVTM and ANQGSEA. Together with reference TRBV29-1 and TRBJ1-5, the CDR3 gives the full variable domain: SAVISQKPSRDICQRGTSLTIQCQVDSQVTMMFWYRQQPGQSLTLIATANQGSEATYESGFVIDKFPISRPNLTFSTLTVSNMSPEDSSIYLCSVDGGDRGYEHFGDGTRLSIL.

V gene TRBV6-2 or TRBV6-3 combines with J gene TRBJ2-7; TRBD1 matches 7 bases. The J segment lost 3 bases and the V segment lost 4 bases, leaving 12 bases of the junction unmatched. The CDR3 is made up of 16 amino acids. CDR1 is MNHEY and CDR2 is SVGEGT in the germline V gene. CDR3 sequence (DNA): TGTGCCAGCAGTTTCTCCATCGACAGGGAAGGCTACGAGCAGTACTTC. This gives the protein CASSFSIDREGYEQYF.

As for this clonotype: One junction end disagrees with the germline gene, perhaps due to a read error. The chain joins TRBV10-2 to TRBJ2-5, with 13 positions matching TRBD2. The CDR3 spans 16 residues. Germline-derived CDR1 and CDR2 are WSHSY and SAAADI. The CDR3: CAGSFGLAGVQETQYF. The CDR3 coding sequence is TGCGCCGGCAGTTTCGGACTAGCGGGAGTACAAGAGACCCAGTACTTC.